Below are 21 T cell receptor beta chains sequenced from a single sample in a study of control samples from healthy donors and cancer patients. Some clones are missing from TCRdb's copy, which holds only in-frame ones; the method was immunoSEQ multiplex PCR. The sample shows roughly 120,000 clones, over 90% of them seen only once. Input material: blood. These receptor sequences come from a man younger than 40 in good health.

The chain joins TRBV7-9 to TRBJ2-7, with TRBD2 as a possible D gene (5 bases). V lost 5 bases and J lost 4, with 12 bases in between. CDR3 length: 13 amino acids. CDR1 is SEHNR, CDR2 FQNEAQ, per germline (reference sequence). The CDR3 is CASSLPGRYEQYF. Here the CDR3 DNA reads TGTGCCAGCAGCCTGCCGGGGAGATACGAGCAGTACTTC. Full variable domain (remainder filled in from reference TRBV7-9 and TRBJ2-7): DTGVSQNPRHKITKRGQNVTFRCDPISEHNRLYWYRQTLGQGPEFLTYFQNEAQLEKSRLLSDRFSAERPKGSFSTLEIQRTEQGDSAMYLCASSLPGRYEQYFGPGTRLTVT.

This clone was observed once. J is TRBJ1-2 and V is TRBV27; D is uncertain. V lost 3 bases to trimming and J lost 4 bases, with 15 bases between them. CDR1 and CDR2 from the germline V gene are MNHEY and SMNVEV (reference sequence). The CDR3 has 15 residues. In nucleotides, the CDR3 is TGTGCCAGCAGTTTTGGGCCCTCCAGCCCCTATGGCTACACCTTC. Its protein product is CASSFGPSSPYGYTF.

The chain joins TRBV30 to TRBJ1-5, with a tentative D call TRBD1 (6 bases). Trimming pared 6 bases from V and 2 bases from J, leaving 11 bases between. The CDR3 totals 13 residues. Germline-derived CDR1 and CDR2 are GTSNPN and SVGIG (reference sequence). In DNA form, the CDR3 reads TGTGCCTGCCAGACAGGCCGCAATCAGCCCCAGCATTTT. Translated: CACQTGRNQPQHF.

The CDR3 loop reads CAWSPKDGAFF. The CDR3 DNA sequence: TGTGCCTGGAGTCCTAAGGACGGGGCTTTCTTT. The chain carries TRBV30 and TRBJ1-1; no clear D. V shed 2 bases and J shed 11 bases, with 12 bases lying between them. Germline CDR1 reads GTSNPN; CDR2 reads SVGIG (reference sequence). The CDR3 has 11 residues.

This clone appeared a single time. The chain combines TRBV25-1 with TRBJ2-2, with 10 bases fitting TRBD1. CDR1 is MGHDK and CDR2 is SYGVNS in the germline V gene. With 8 bases clipped from V and 6 bases from J, the junction kept 6 bases outside the gene matches. The CDR3 is made up of 14 amino acids. For the CDR3, the DNA is TGTGCCAGCTTCCCCGGGACAGGGGCCGGGGAGCTGTTTTTT. It codes for CASFPGTGAGELFF.

This chain links TRBV6-5 with TRBJ1-6, with D uncertain. The CDR3 contains 14 residues. The V and J ends lost 7 bases and 5 bases respectively, with 12 bases between them. Germline V gene lookup returns CDR1 MNHEY and CDR2 SVGAGI. The CDR3 DNA follows: TGTGCCAGCATGCCCCCGCTGAATAATTCACCCCTCCACTTT. It translates to CASMPPLNNSPLHF.

In this sample, this clone turned up a few times. Additional DNA sequences in this sample encode the identical CDR3. The chain recombines TRBV6-5 with TRBJ1-2; D unclear. V was pared by 6 bases and J by 4 bases, with 9 bases between. The CDR3 extends over 12 amino acids. From germline, CDR1 is MNHEY and CDR2 SVGAGI. CDR3 in DNA: TGTGCCAGCAGCCGGGGTTTCTATGGCTACACCTTC. This sequence encodes CASSRGFYGYTF.

V is TRBV5-6 and J is TRBJ2-3; 7 bases are shared with TRBD1. The CDR3 runs to 17 residues. In germline, CDR1 is SGHDT, CDR2 YYEEEE. Trimming cost V 4 bases and J 0 bases; bases outside gene matches: 11. CDR3 nucleotides: TGTGCCAGCAGCCACCGACAGGGAGCGGCTAGCACAGATACGCAGTATTTT. This encodes CASSHRQGAASTDTQYF.

V and J are TRBV2 and TRBJ1-1; no firm D call. Germline CDR1 is SNHLY and CDR2 is FYNNEI. Trimming pared 4 bases from V and 6 bases from J, leaving 9 bases between. CDR3 length: 12 residues. The CDR3 coding sequence is TGTGCCAGCAGTGGCAATCACGCTGAAGCTTTCTTT. It yields the protein CASSGNHAEAFF.

This chain links TRBV7-9 with TRBJ2-1, with D perhaps matching TRBD1 (6 bases). This CDR3 spans 17 amino acids. Germline V gene data show CDR1 as SEHNR and CDR2 as FQNEAQ (reference sequence). In nucleotides, the CDR3 is TGTCAAACCTACCCTTCTGCACAGGGCTTAACCCACAATGAGCAGTTCTTC. Its translation is CQTYPSAQGLTHNEQFF.

The chain is built from TRBV9 and TRBJ1-1, with D maybe TRBD1 (5 bases). Germline V lookup: CDR1 SGDLS, CDR2 YYNGEE. The CDR3 loop spans 17 amino acids. Trimming removed 0 bases from V and 4 bases from J, with 19 bases in between. This chain's CDR3 is CASSVEEGLRGFTEAFF. The CDR3 region has the DNA TGTGCCAGCAGCGTAGAGGAGGGTTTGAGGGGTTTCACTGAAGCTTTCTTT.

This clone was seen only a few times. V usage is TRBV15 and J usage is TRBJ2-6; 7 nucleotides agree with TRBD1. V trimming: 4 bases; J trimming: 0 bases; junction bases outside the gene matches: 6. Germline V lookup: CDR1 LNHNV, CDR2 YYDKDF (reference sequence). The CDR3 has 17 amino acids. This CDR3 reads CATSNRGLSSGANVLTF. In DNA, the CDR3 is TGTGCCACCAGCAACAGGGGCCTAAGCTCTGGGGCCAACGTCCTGACTTTC.

The rearrangement uses TRBV11-3 and TRBJ1-2; D unclear. From germline, CDR1 is SGHNT and CDR2 YENEEA. CDR3 length: 16 amino acids. V dropped 3 bases and J dropped 6 bases, with 20 bases sitting between them. The CDR3 loop is CASSFGRHSRGNGYTF. As DNA, the CDR3 is TGTGCCAGCAGCTTTGGGCGACACTCTAGAGGGAATGGCTACACCTTC.

The rearrangement uses TRBV5-1 and TRBJ2-3; TRBD1 agrees at 8 bases. The CDR3 is 16 amino acids. With 3 bases clipped from V and 1 base from J, the junction kept 7 bases outside the gene matches. Germline CDR1 reads SGHRS; CDR2 reads YFSETQ. CDR3 protein: CASSSEGTGRTDTQYF. The CDR3 nucleotides read TGCGCCAGCAGCTCGGAAGGGACAGGACGCACAGATACGCAGTATTTT. The full variable domain, its missing parts supplied by reference TRBV5-1 and TRBJ2-3, is KAGVTQTPRYLIKTRGQQVTLSCSPISGHRSVSWYQQTPGQGLQFLFEYFSETQRNKGNFPGRFSGRQFSNSRSEMNVSTLELGDSALYLCASSSEGTGRTDTQYFGPGTRLTVL.

V and J are TRBV4-1 and TRBJ2-3; D remains unclear. The CDR3 loop spans 15 amino acids. The germline V gene encodes CDR1 MGHRA and CDR2 YSYEKL. The V gene lost 0 bases and the J gene lost 5 bases, with 12 bases spanning the gap. CDR3 DNA: TGCGCCAGCAGCCAAGATGCACGACCCCAAGATACGCAGTATTTT. Translated: CASSQDARPQDTQYF.

V gene TRBV7-2 combines with J gene TRBJ2-5; D gene uncertain. CDR3 length: 11 residues. Between the trimmed V and J ends, which lost 4 bases and 2 bases, there was a span of 2 bases. The V gene's germline CDR1 is SGHTA and CDR2 FQGNSA. The chain's CDR3 is CASSSQETQYF. The CDR3 DNA sequence: TGTGCCAGCAGCTCACAAGAGACCCAGTACTTC.

The chain employs TRBV5-1 and TRBJ2-3; TRBD2 aligns across 10 bases. J was trimmed by 4 bases and V by 5 bases; bases with no gene match: 7. Germline V lookup: CDR1 SGHRS, CDR2 YFSETQ. The CDR3 has 15 residues. The CDR3 region is CASSPSGGRADTQYF. In DNA form, the CDR3 reads TGCGCCAGCAGTCCTAGCGGGGGTCGGGCAGATACGCAGTATTTT.

This chain uses TRBV11-2 with TRBJ1-1, with D possibly TRBD1 on 6 matching bases. The CDR3 consists of 11 residues. The V end was cut by 6 bases, the J end by 11 bases, with 13 bases between. Germline V gene data show CDR1 as SGHAT and CDR2 as FQNNGV. DNA for the CDR3: TGTGCCAGCAGACTGAAGGGGGGGGCTTTCTTT. Protein: CASRLKGGAFF. Drawing the rest from reference TRBV11-2 and TRBJ1-1, the complete variable domain is EAGVAQSPRYKIIEKRQSVAFWCNPISGHATLYWYQQILGQGPKLLIQFQNNGVVDDSQLPKDRFSAERLKGVDSTLKIQPAKLEDSAVYLCASRLKGGAFFGQGTRLTVV.

In regard to this clone: Other nucleotide sequences in the sample specify the same CDR3. The rearrangement links TRBV7-9 to TRBJ1-2; D remains ambiguous. This CDR3 is built from 15 residues. V shed 1 base and J shed 2 bases, with 11 bases lying between them. From germline, CDR1 is SEHNR and CDR2 FQNEAQ (reference sequence). The CDR3 spells CASSLVGGPNYGYTF. CDR3 nucleotides: TGTGCCAGCAGCTTAGTGGGAGGGCCCAACTATGGCTACACCTTC.

The chain uses TRBV10-1 and TRBJ2-1, with unresolved D. Trimming shortened V by 3 bases and J by 3 bases, and 6 bases separated the two germline ends. The CDR3 is 13 amino acids. The germline CDR1 and CDR2 sequences are WNHNN and SYGVQD (reference sequence). The CDR3 DNA follows: TGCGCCAGCAGTGAACAGAGCTACAATGAGCAGTTCTTC. Amino acid sequence: CASSEQSYNEQFF.

This clone is a singleton in its sample. The rearrangement joins TRBV6-5 to TRBJ2-5; D ambiguous. The V gene lost 2 bases and the J gene lost 2 bases, with 12 bases spanning the gap. CDR1 MNHEY and CDR2 SVGAGI come from the germline V gene. CDR3 length: 15 amino acids. Here the CDR3 DNA reads TGTGCCAGCAGTTACCGCTGGCATTCTCAAGAGACCCAGTACTTC. Amino acids: CASSYRWHSQETQYF.